This T cell receptor beta chain was recorded in a study of long-term antiretroviral therapy in people with HIV (dated by TCRdb to between 2021 and 2022). A note on the overall study: The earliest samples were collected roughly a decade before the 2015 WHO recommendation for immediate ART, at a time when ART was usually postponed until CD4 counts fell. From 25 to 30 adults with confirmed HIV infection, the cohort provided approximately 210 cryopreserved PBMC samples, gathered serially across a mean of approximately six years (range 1-12). About 35% of the 30 participants with HIV were female. A retrospective serial study tested whether changes in peripheral blood TRB repertoire composition and diversity were associated with ART initiation and durable HIV suppression. No cross-contamination during QIAcube processing was shown when test extractions of a monoclonal T-cell line were performed alongside fewer than 40 polyclonal samples.

Summary of the overall study and its limitations: CDR3 length ranges in HIV repertoires were narrower than in controls, and network structure suggested an antigen-experienced repertoire with only a slight naive shift after ART. The samples span the years 2004 to 2017, and the ART regimens used at that time may not be as effective as current regimens. Unsorted PBMC were profiled instead of sorted CD4+ and CD8+ T cells because pre-ART samples had limited cell numbers. Inferences about post-ART repertoire changes are limited because no data were available on ART adherence, viral resistance or therapy changes. Expanded TRB clones identified before ART initiation dominated the repertoire across all time points, though the dominance fluctuated and decreased in many PLHIV after ART. ART initiation was associated with a significant increase in TRB diversity, but diversity stayed significantly below transplant donor controls even after long-term ART. Because PBMC availability was limited, only the TCR beta chain was sequenced, with no alpha chain pairing.

From the germline V gene (reference sequence), CDR1 is MNHEY and CDR2 is SMNVEV. The CDR3 measures 13 amino acids from cysteine to phenylalanine. Only the CDR3 portion is preserved as DNA: 39 bases, with reading frame beginning at the first base. V sheds 3 bases and J sheds 10 bases, leaving 15 bases between their ends. The immunoSEQ hsTCRB v3.0 assay was used at survey level resolution to sequence the TRB variable region. TRB sequencing targeted a depth of about 40,000-55,000 T-cell genomes per sample. An Illumina MiSeq with a v3 150-cycle kit was used to sequence the pooled TRB libraries. Concerning the study's data processing: Repertoire analysis was performed in R inside a reproducible Nextflow workflow that covered QC, data transformation and analysis. LymphoSeq2, an R package for exploring AIRR-Seq data, was used to implement the custom analyses. After excluding a few samples that yielded fewer than 5000 total TRB sequences, approximately 180 HIV repertoires remained for analysis. Among the roughly 190 retained HIV repertoires, 59 were collected before ART initiation and 120 to 140 after ART initiation. Each repertoire was downsampled to 5000 TRB nucleotide sequences, and summary statistics were averaged across 100 downsampling iterations. The analysis kept only TRB sequences whose CDR3 regions were at least seven amino acids long. Diversity was assessed using a clonality score derived from Shannon entropy and using the Gini coefficient. In repertoire networks, the top 5000 CDR3 amino acid sequences were linked whenever an edit distance of one separated two sequences. GLIPH2 predicted antigen specificity groups and MHC restriction for TRB CDR3 amino acid sequences. To flag known CMV, EBV, HIV or tissue antigen associations, CDR3 amino acid sequences were matched against VDJdb and McPAS-TCR. Pre-ART, post-ART and control groups were compared with Wilcoxon signed-rank tests and Holm-Bonferroni correction. TCRdb mirrors the immuneACCESS table, restricted to in-frame sequences. Some clones are absent from its copies; in checked studies, under half trace to an unresolved V gene, and the reason for the others is unknown. Clone size and V and J calls were adopted from that table, with D and trimming inferred from the DNA. The sample contains 25,000 to 30,000 clones, approximately 93% of them found a single time. In total, the top ten clones hold approximately 4% of the sample.

Participants were included only if at least one PBMC sample before ART initiation and at least two post-ART samples were available. Treatment was received in the United States of America by all participants with HIV. Before DNA extraction, cryopreserved samples containing about 0.9-10 million PBMC were thawed and washed. At the time of the earliest PBMC sample, participants with HIV were aged between roughly 20 and 54 years. PBMC samples from each participant spanned 1-4 timepoints before ART initiation and 2-8 timepoints after ART initiation, with a median of 7 samples. For every participant, serial HIV viral load, CD4+ T-cell count, ART history and demographic data were obtained. Genomic DNA was extracted from unsorted PBMC with a Qiagen kit on a QIAcube, processed in batches of 12 samples. This clone was seen once. The target of this receptor is not known. No quality values exist for individual bases; no much larger clone is one base distant.

The origin of this receptor is a man aged 18 to 30 with HIV. Sequenced here: unsorted PBMCs, sampled 3.1 years after starting antiretroviral therapy. The rearranged segments are TRBV27 and TRBJ1-1, with TRBD1 tentatively as D gene (5 bases match). The CDR3 corresponds to CASSLRQGEGAFF. The base sequence is TGTGCCAGCAGTTTGAGGCAGGGAGAAGGAGCTTTCTTT.